This TCR beta chain was profiled in a study of T cell changes during pregnancy in multiple sclerosis. This clone occurred once. Some clones are missing from TCRdb's copy, which holds only in-frame ones; the method was immunoSEQ multiplex PCR. The data show around 75,000 clones, with over 85% seen just once and 0.11% to 0.15% held by the top ten. The CDR3 runs to 15 residues. The germline V and J ends were trimmed by 6 bases and 1 base, with 19 bases remaining between them. CDR1 and CDR2 from the germline V gene are SQVTM and ANQGSEA. The chain is built from TRBV29-1 and TRBJ2-7, with D perhaps TRBD1 (6 bases). This sequence originates from a female donor with multiple sclerosis, enrolled in a pregnancy study. Here the sequenced sample was CD4+ T cells from peripheral blood mononuclear cells, taken after pregnancy. CDR3 in amino acids: CSVVDGGQRSYEQYF. CDR3 coding DNA: TGCAGCGTAGTAGACGGTGGACAGCGATCCTACGAGCAGTACTTC.